This TCR beta chain was profiled in a study of blood T cell repertoires in COVID-19. V lost 5 bases, J lost 1 base, and 6 bases stayed unmatched. CDR3 size: 16 residues. The germline gives CDR1 SSHAT, CDR2 FNYEAQ (reference sequence). Repertoires were generated with immunoSEQ multiplex PCR, while TCRdb's copy carries only in-frame clones and drops some. Of a few hundred thousand clones listed, around nine tenths were seen once; the top ten hold over 7.5%. The sample consisted of peripheral blood. The chain has TRBV7-7 and TRBJ2-3; 10 positions agree with TRBD2. The TCR comes from a man aged 35-49 years who had recovered from COVID-19. CDR3 DNA: TGTGCCAGCAGCGCCACGGGGACTAGCGGCACAGATACGCAGTATTTT. Its protein is CASSATGTSGTDTQYF.